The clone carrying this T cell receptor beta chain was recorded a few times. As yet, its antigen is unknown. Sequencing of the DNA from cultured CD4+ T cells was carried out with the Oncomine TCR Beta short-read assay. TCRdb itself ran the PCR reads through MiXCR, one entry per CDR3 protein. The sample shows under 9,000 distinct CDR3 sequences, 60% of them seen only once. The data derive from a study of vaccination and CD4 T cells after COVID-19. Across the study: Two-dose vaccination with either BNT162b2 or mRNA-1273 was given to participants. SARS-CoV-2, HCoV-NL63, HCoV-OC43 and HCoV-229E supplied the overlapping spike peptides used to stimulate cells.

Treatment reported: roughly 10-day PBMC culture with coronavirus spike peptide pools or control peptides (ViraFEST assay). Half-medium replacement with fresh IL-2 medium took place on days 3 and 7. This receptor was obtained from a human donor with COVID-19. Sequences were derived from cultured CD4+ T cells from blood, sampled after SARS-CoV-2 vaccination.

This chain's CDR3 is CASSFSGQTNQPQHF. The CDR3 DNA reads TGTGCCAGCAGCTTTTCAGGACAGACCAATCAGCCCCAGCATTTT. The J gene is TRBJ1-5, the V gene TRBV7-2; possible D gene TRBD1, 6 bases. Germline assignment: CDR1 SGHTA and CDR2 FQGNSA. The V end lost 3 bases, the J end lost 3 bases, and 12 bases lay between the germline ends. The CDR3 contains 15 residues. Drawing the rest from reference TRBV7-2 and TRBJ1-5, the complete variable domain is GAGVSQSPSNKVTEKGKDVELRCDPISGHTALYWYRQSLGQGLEFLIYFQGNSAPDKSGLPSDRFSAERTGGSVSTLTIQRTQQEDSAVYLCASSFSGQTNQPQHFGDGTRLSIL.